The rows below give T cell receptor beta chains drawn from one sample of a study of CD8+ T cells in alopecia areata. TCRdb keeps only in-frame clones here, not all; method: immunoSEQ multiplex PCR. The table lists over 150,000 clones, 59% of them singletons, with approximately 14% in the top ten. Sequencing used CD4+ T cells sorted from blood, obtained at week 0. These receptors all come from a human donor with alopecia areata. CDR3s include the opening cysteine and the closing phenylalanine or tryptophan. A D gene is named only where the DNA matches it firmly. A row's size may be missing; if present it is once, few, many or a size class.

abundance	d_gene	v_gene	j_gene	CDR3nt	CDR3aa
-	-	TRBV18	TRBJ1-2	TGTGCCAGCTCACCCGGCCCAGAGCAGTATGGCTACACCTTC	CASSPGPEQYGYTF
-	TRBD1	TRBV6-6	TRBJ1-2	TGTGCCAGCAGGGGCCGGGACAGGGATCTTTACACCTTC	CASRGRDRDLYTF
few	-	TRBV7-3	TRBJ2-5	TGTGCCAGCAGCTTAGGATTGGAGACCCAGTACTTC	CASSLGLETQYF
-	-	TRBV5-6	TRBJ2-5	TGTGCCAGCAGCTTTAGGGGGGGCCAAGAGACCCAGTACTTC	CASSFRGGQETQYF
-	TRBD1	TRBV2	TRBJ1-6	TGTGCCAGCAGTGAAGACAGGGGTTCACCCCTCCACTTT	CASSEDRGSPLHF
-	-	TRBV2	TRBJ2-5	TGTGCCAGCACGGGGGGCCGGGAGACCCAGTACTTC	CASTGGRETQYF
-	-	TRBV27	TRBJ2-6	TGTGCCAGCAGTTTCTTTCCAGGAGCTGGGGCCAACGTCCTGACTTTC	CASSFFPGAGANVLTF
-	-	TRBV29-1	TRBJ1-1	TGCAGCGGGGATCGTGCGGTGGTTGGCACTGAAGCTTTCTTT	CSGDRAVVGTEAFF
few	-	TRBV5-1	TRBJ2-6	TGCGCCAGCAGCTTGGGGGCCCATGGCTCTGGGGCCAACGTCCTGACTTTC	CASSLGAHGSGANVLTF
few	-	TRBV10-3	TRBJ1-1	TGTGCCATCAGTGATCCTACACAGGGCTCTGCCACTGAAGCTTTCTTT	CAISDPTQGSATEAFF
few	-	TRBV30	TRBJ1-2	TGTGCCTGGAGTGTAGAACCGATACGCGGCTACACCTTC	CAWSVEPIRGYTF
-	-	TRBV5-6	TRBJ1-6	TGTGCCAGCAGCCGGGACACGCCAAGTCCCCTCCACTTT	CASSRDTPSPLHF
-	-	TRBV5-1	TRBJ2-3	TGCGCCAGCAGCTTGGTTCAAAGCGGTAAAGATACGCAGTATTTT	CASSLVQSGKDTQYF
few	-	TRBV20-1	TRBJ1-1	TGCAGTGCTAGCGGGAACACTGAAGCTTTCTTT	CSASGNTEAFF
-	-	TRBV25-1	TRBJ2-7	TGTGCCAGCAGTCTCCAGGGTTCCGAGCAGTACTTC	CASSLQGSEQYF
-	-	TRBV14	TRBJ1-6	TGTGCCAGCAGCCAGGAAGGTGCCCCAGGGCTCCACTTT	CASSQEGAPGLHF
-	TRBD2	TRBV7-2	TRBJ2-3	TGTGCCAGCAGCCTTCGACTAGCGGGGGGGCGGGATACGCAGTATTTT	CASSLRLAGGRDTQYF
-	-	TRBV5-1	TRBJ1-2	TGCGCCAGCAGCTTGACCCCGACAGCACCCTATGGCTACACCTTC	CASSLTPTAPYGYTF
-	TRBD2	TRBV15	TRBJ2-5	TGTGCCACCAGCGGGCGGGGGGGCCAAGAGACCCAGTACTTC	CATSGRGGQETQYF
-	TRBD2	TRBV29-1	TRBJ2-1	TGCAGCTCCGGGACTAGCGCTCGCAATGAGCAGTTCTTC	CSSGTSARNEQFF
once	-	TRBV7-8	TRBJ2-7	TGTGCCAGCAGCTTATACGTAGGGTCCGACGAGCAGTACTTC	CASSLYVGSDEQYF
once	-	TRBV15	TRBJ2-7	TGTGCCACCAGTCTGCCGACGTTGGGCTACGAGCAGTACTTC	CATSLPTLGYEQYF
-	-	TRBV29-1	TRBJ1-2	TGCAGCGTTGTACAGGGTGTCGGTGGCTACACCTTC	CSVVQGVGGYTF
-	-	TRBV6-1	TRBJ2-1	TGTGCCAGCAGTGAGGGACTGAGGTACAATGAGCAGTTCTTC	CASSEGLRYNEQFF
-	-	TRBV29-1	TRBJ2-3	TGCAGCGTTGAGGGAGGATCAGATACGCAGTATTTT	CSVEGGSDTQYF
-	-	TRBV25-1	TRBJ2-1	TGTGCCAGCAGTGAATATGAGGGAAGGACCTACAATGAGCAGTTCTTC	CASSEYEGRTYNEQFF
few	-	TRBV7-8	TRBJ2-6	TGTGCCAGCAGTTCCCGGGCCAACGTCCTGACTTTC	CASSSRANVLTF
few	-	TRBV14	TRBJ2-1	TGTGCCAGCAGCCACCGCTCCTACAATGAGCAGTTCTTC	CASSHRSYNEQFF